Listed below are T cell receptor beta chains from one sample, sequenced in a study of T-cell reconstitution after alpha-beta-depleted transplantation in children. Each CDR3 protein is one row after TCRdb ran MiXCR on the PCR reads. The table records about 420,000 distinct CDR3 sequences, approximately 10% of them present only once. Here the sequenced sample was PBMCs from the stem cell graft donor, taken from the stem cell graft. These receptors came from a human donor who donated a stem cell graft to a child with acute myeloid leukemia. Both conserved end residues are part of each CDR3. The D gene is left open where the match is weak. Size is omitted from some rows. Given values are once, few, many or a class for expanded clones.

clone_size: .
v_call: TRBV12-3/TRBV12-4
j_call: TRBJ1-2
d_call: .
cdr3_nt: TGTGCCAGCGGGTCAGGGAAAGGCTACACCTTC
cdr3_aa: CASGSGKGYTF

clone_size: many
v_call: TRBV20-1
j_call: TRBJ1-2
d_call: TRBD1
cdr3_nt: TGCAGTGCTAGAGGAATGACAGGGGACTATGGCTACACCTTC
cdr3_aa: CSARGMTGDYGYTF

clone_size: few
v_call: TRBV27
j_call: TRBJ2-5
d_call: .
cdr3_nt: TGTGCCAGCAGTTTTCTAGGAGTCCAAGAGACCCAGTACTTC
cdr3_aa: CASSFLGVQETQYF

clone_size: .
v_call: TRBV29-1
j_call: TRBJ2-1
d_call: TRBD2
cdr3_nt: TGCAGCGTTGATTTAGCGGGGAATGAGCAGTTCTTC
cdr3_aa: CSVDLAGNEQFF

clone_size: .
v_call: TRBV11-2
j_call: TRBJ2-1
d_call: .
cdr3_nt: TGTGCCAGCAGCCCCCTGGCGCCGAGCTCCTACAATGAGCAGTTCTTC
cdr3_aa: CASSPLAPSSYNEQFF

clone_size: few
v_call: TRBV10-3
j_call: TRBJ1-2
d_call: TRBD1
cdr3_nt: TGTGCCATCAGTGAGACGGGGACAGGGGGCAACTATGGCTACACCTTC
cdr3_aa: CAISETGTGGNYGYTF

clone_size: few
v_call: TRBV12-5
j_call: TRBJ1-6
d_call: .
cdr3_nt: TGTGCTAGTGCCGCCGGTGATCGGTCACCCCTCCACTTT
cdr3_aa: CASAAGDRSPLHF

clone_size: .
v_call: TRBV12-3/TRBV12-4
j_call: TRBJ2-2
d_call: TRBD1
cdr3_nt: TGTGCCAGCAGTCCCAGGACAGGGGGGAACGGGGAGCTGTTTTTT
cdr3_aa: CASSPRTGGNGELFF

clone_size: .
v_call: TRBV27
j_call: TRBJ2-3
d_call: TRBD1
cdr3_nt: TGTGCCAGCAGTCCCCCGACAGGGTTTGATACGCAGTATTTT
cdr3_aa: CASSPPTGFDTQYF

clone_size: many
v_call: TRBV15
j_call: TRBJ2-2
d_call: .
cdr3_nt: TGTGCCACCAGCATACAGGGAGGCGGGGAGCTGTTTTTT
cdr3_aa: CATSIQGGGELFF

clone_size: .
v_call: TRBV4-2
j_call: TRBJ1-2
d_call: .
cdr3_nt: TGTGCCAGCAGCCATTCCCGGGACACAAACTATGGCTACACCTTC
cdr3_aa: CASSHSRDTNYGYTF

clone_size: few
v_call: TRBV7-2
j_call: TRBJ2-2
d_call: .
cdr3_nt: TGTGCCAGCATCCGACAGCTCTCGAACACCGGGGAGCTGTTTTTT
cdr3_aa: CASIRQLSNTGELFF

clone_size: .
v_call: TRBV10-1
j_call: TRBJ1-3
d_call: .
cdr3_nt: TGCGCCAGCAGTGAGGGTGGCGAACGCTCTGGAAACACCATATATTTT
cdr3_aa: CASSEGGERSGNTIYF

clone_size: few
v_call: TRBV20-1
j_call: TRBJ2-5
d_call: TRBD2
cdr3_nt: TGCAGTGCCCCGGGACTAAACCAAGAGACCCAGTACTTC
cdr3_aa: CSAPGLNQETQYF

clone_size: .
v_call: TRBV12-3/TRBV12-4
j_call: TRBJ1-4
d_call: TRBD1
cdr3_nt: TGTGCCAGCAGCCAAATGGACAGGGATAATGAAAAACTGTTTTTT
cdr3_aa: CASSQMDRDNEKLFF

clone_size: many
v_call: TRBV5-1
j_call: TRBJ2-3
d_call: TRBD1
cdr3_nt: TGCGCCAGCAGCTCACAGGGGGCGAGCACAGATACGCAGTATTTT
cdr3_aa: CASSSQGASTDTQYF